This entry lists 29 T cell receptor beta chains sequenced from one sample in a study of T-cell reconstitution after alpha-beta-depleted transplantation in children. TCRbeta library construction was performed incorporating unique molecular identifiers. Using its own MiXCR run on the PCR reads, TCRdb lists one record per CDR3 protein. The table records about 610,000 distinct CDR3 sequences, 25% to 30% of them present only once. The starting material was PBMCs, obtained before TCRalphabeta/CD19-depleted stem cell transplant. Source of these receptors: a boy in the first two years of life with Wiskott-Aldrich syndrome, due to receive a stem cell transplant.

V and J are TRBV2 and TRBJ2-1, with 7 bases that match TRBD2. Germline V gene sequence: CDR1 SNHLY, CDR2 FYNNEI. The CDR3 contains 13 residues. V lost 7 bases and J lost 4; bases outside the gene matches: 4. CDR3 residues: CASNGEGYNEQFF. In nucleotides, the CDR3 is TGTGCCAGCAACGGGGAGGGGTACAATGAGCAGTTCTTC.

This sequence joins TRBV5-1 and TRBJ2-1; D is unclear. Trimming cost V 0 bases and J 2 bases, with 9 bases left between them. The CDR3 sequence is 15 residues long. Germline V CDR1 and CDR2: SGHRS, YFSETQ. CDR3 DNA sequence: TGCGCCAGCAGCTTGGCCGGGTTCACCTACAATGAGCAGTTCTTC. Protein: CASSLAGFTYNEQFF.

This rearrangement joins TRBV10-1 to TRBJ2-3; 9 nucleotides align to TRBD2. The CDR3 sequence is 14 residues long. V trimming: 5 bases; J trimming: 6 bases; junction bases outside the gene matches: 6. Germline values: CDR1 WNHNN, CDR2 SYGVQD (reference sequence). CDR3 region: CASSPGTSLDTQYF. The CDR3, as DNA: TGCGCCAGCAGTCCCGGGACTAGCCTGGATACGCAGTATTTT.

This chain links TRBV30 with TRBJ2-7; 9 bases are shared with TRBD1. The CDR3 sequence is 13 residues long. From germline, CDR1 is GTSNPN and CDR2 SVGIG (reference sequence). Trimming at V came to 4 bases and at J to 3 bases, leaving 4 bases not matched to a gene. The CDR3 DNA is TGTGCCTGGAACGGACAGGGGATCTACGAGCAGTACTTC. As protein: CAWNGQGIYEQYF.

The chain has TRBV7-9 and TRBJ2-1; D possibly corresponds to TRBD2 (6 bases). This CDR3 is built from 15 residues. Germline V gene data show CDR1 as SEHNR and CDR2 as FQNEAQ (reference sequence). V was trimmed by 1 base and J by 3 bases, leaving 10 bases between them. CDR3 DNA: TGTGCCAGCAGCTTAGGGACTACCTTCTACAATGAGCAGTTCTTC. It encodes CASSLGTTFYNEQFF.

This clonotype was found a few times. The genes are TRBV9 and TRBJ2-3, with a tentative D call TRBD2 (5 bases). This CDR3 spans 10 amino acids. Germline-derived CDR1 and CDR2 are SGDLS and YYNGEE. V lost 10 bases to trimming and J lost 4 bases, with 7 bases between them. CDR3: CAGGADTQYF. In DNA form, the CDR3 reads TGTGCCGGAGGCGCAGATACGCAGTATTTT.

The V gene is TRBV5-1, the J gene TRBJ1-1, with D tentatively TRBD1 (5 bases). Germline V CDR1 and CDR2: SGHRS, YFSETQ. CDR3 length equals 15 residues. The V end was cut by 0 bases, the J end by 4 bases, with 13 bases between. CDR3 DNA: TGCGCCAGCAGCTTGGCCGATCGTAGGGGCACTGAAGCTTTCTTT. Encoded protein: CASSLADRRGTEAFF.

This clonotype showed up just a few times. This chain joins TRBV7-2 and TRBJ2-7; 7 positions agree with TRBD1. Germline V lookup: CDR1 SGHTA, CDR2 FQGNSA. The CDR3 spans 13 residues. J was trimmed by 5 bases and V by 6 bases; bases with no gene match: 7. CDR3: CASSLQGLDEQYF. The CDR3 coding sequence is TGTGCCAGCAGTTTACAGGGGTTAGACGAGCAGTACTTC.

This clonotype was seen only a few times. The V gene is TRBV4-2, the J gene TRBJ1-4, with 10 nucleotides matching TRBD1. Trimming cost V 3 bases and J 8 bases; bases outside gene matches: 6. The CDR3 sequence is 15 residues long. Germline CDR1 and CDR2: LGHNA and YNFKEQ. CDR3 nucleotides: TGTGCCAGCAGCCATCCCGGGACAGGGGCCGAAAAACTGTTTTTT. This codes for CASSHPGTGAEKLFF.

This chain connects TRBV10-3 to TRBJ2-7; maybe TRBD2 (6 bases). Trimming removed 7 bases at V and 6 bases at J, with 10 bases between. In germline, CDR1 is ENHRY, CDR2 SYGVKD. The CDR3 has 11 residues. The CDR3 DNA reads as TGTGCCATCAAACTAGCCAGCGAGCAGTACTTC. Encoded protein: CAIKLASEQYF.

This clonotype was detected only a few times. The rearrangement links TRBV20-1 to TRBJ1-2, with TRBD1 as a possible D gene (5 bases). In germline, CDR1 is DFQATT, CDR2 SNEGSKA (reference sequence). The V gene lost 0 bases and the J gene lost 8 bases, with 10 bases spanning the gap. There are 12 residues in the CDR3. In DNA form, the CDR3 reads TGCAGTGCTAGAGATTTCCGGGGCGGCTACACCTTC. As protein: CSARDFRGGYTF.

This rearrangement joins TRBV5-6 to TRBJ1-1; D call uncertain. This CDR3 is 13 amino acids long. The germline V gene has CDR1 SGHDT and CDR2 YYEEEE. V lost 3 bases to trimming and J lost 1 base, with 7 bases between them. CDR3 region: CASSSYWNTEAFF. The CDR3 DNA reads TGTGCCAGCAGCTCCTACTGGAACACTGAAGCTTTCTTT.

This clonotype has more than one count but fewer than ten. This chain uses TRBV5-1 with TRBJ2-1, with 8 nucleotides matching TRBD1. Unmatched junction bases numbered 11, after V lost 4 bases and J lost 5 bases. In germline, CDR1 is SGHRS, CDR2 YFSETQ. This CDR3 is 16 amino acids long. The CDR3 DNA follows: TGCGCCAGCAGCCGAACAGGACAGGGCGTCGACAATGAGCAGTTCTTC. As protein: CASSRTGQGVDNEQFF.

The genes are TRBV5-1 and TRBJ2-3; no reliable D call. This CDR3 comprises 15 residues. Germline CDR1 and CDR2: SGHRS and YFSETQ. V was clipped by 0 bases and J by 4 bases, with 12 bases between them. The CDR3 DNA sequence: TGCGCCAGCAGCTTGGCCTTATTGCAGGCAGATACGCAGTATTTT. This codes for CASSLALLQADTQYF.

The gene calls are TRBV24-1 and TRBJ2-7, with a tentative D call TRBD1 (6 bases). The length of the CDR3 is 13 residues. The V and J ends lost 1 base and 7 bases respectively, with 10 bases between them. The V gene's germline CDR1 is KGHDR and CDR2 SFDVKD. The CDR3, as DNA: TGTGCCACCAGTGATTTCCGGACAGAAGAGCAGTACTTC. This encodes CATSDFRTEEQYF.

The chain joins TRBV20-1 to TRBJ2-1, with TRBD2 matching 9 bases. The CDR3 contains 14 residues. J was trimmed by 6 bases and V by 5 bases; bases with no gene match: 8. Germline V lookup: CDR1 DFQATT, CDR2 SNEGSKA (reference sequence). In DNA, the CDR3 is TGCAGTGCTTCGCTAGCGGGATTACCCAATGAGCAGTTCTTC. Its translation: CSASLAGLPNEQFF.

The V and J genes are TRBV3-1 and TRBJ2-3; D gene ambiguous. This CDR3 is built from 14 residues. Trimming shortened V by 1 base and J by 3 bases, and 8 bases separated the two germline ends. CDR1 and CDR2 (germline): LGHDT, YNNKEL (reference sequence). This CDR3 reads CASSQGDGTDTQYF. CDR3 DNA: TGTGCCAGCAGCCAAGGTGACGGGACAGATACGCAGTATTTT.

This sequence joins TRBV5-1 and TRBJ2-7; TRBD2 agrees at 10 bases. Looked up from germline, CDR1 is SGHRS and CDR2 is YFSETQ. This CDR3 contains 18 residues. V was pared by 2 bases and J by 5 bases, with 16 bases of the junction left unmatched. CDR3 protein: CASSFPLAGGGGTDEQYF. The CDR3 DNA sequence: TGCGCCAGCAGCTTCCCCTTAGCGGGAGGAGGTGGGACTGACGAGCAGTACTTC.

The chain carries TRBV6-5 and TRBJ2-3; 8 bases are shared with TRBD2. Per the germline V gene, CDR1 is MNHEY and CDR2 is SVGAGI. The CDR3 covers 16 residues. V lost 4 bases, J lost 5 bases, and 11 bases stayed unmatched. CDR3 sequence: CASSSSAAGEEDTQYF. In nucleotides, the CDR3 is TGTGCCAGCAGTTCGTCTGCAGCGGGAGAAGAAGATACGCAGTATTTT.

Here the CDR3 reads CASSLGAGGRATDTQYF. CDR3 coding DNA: TGCGCCAGCAGCTTGGGAGCTGGCGGGAGGGCCACAGATACGCAGTATTTT. V and J are TRBV5-1 and TRBJ2-3; the match to TRBD2 covers 9 bases. The CDR3 is 17 residues long. V was pared by 0 bases and J by 2 bases, with 7 bases of the junction left unmatched. Germline V CDR1 and CDR2: SGHRS, YFSETQ.

The chain carries TRBV5-1 and TRBJ2-4; no definite D call. Germline V gene lookup returns CDR1 SGHRS and CDR2 YFSETQ. The CDR3 runs to 14 residues. Between the trimmed V and J ends, which lost 2 bases and 7 bases, there was a span of 13 bases. This chain's CDR3 is CASSFDSIRNIQYF. The CDR3 DNA sequence: TGCGCCAGCAGCTTCGACTCGATTCGTAACATTCAGTACTTC. Supplemented by reference TRBV5-1 and TRBJ2-4, the full variable domain reads KAGVTQTPRYLIKTRGQQVTLSCSPISGHRSVSWYQQTPGQGLQFLFEYFSETQRNKGNFPGRFSGRQFSNSRSEMNVSTLELGDSALYLCASSFDSIRNIQYFGAGTRLSVL.

This chain joins TRBV12-3 or TRBV12-4 and TRBJ1-1, with TRBD1 identical over 8 bases. The CDR3 covers 13 residues. J was trimmed by 7 bases and V by 7 bases; bases with no gene match: 8. The CDR3: CASTEWDRNEAFF. The CDR3, as DNA: TGTGCCAGCACCGAGTGGGACAGGAATGAAGCTTTCTTT.

The table lists this clonotype with a few counts. The J gene is TRBJ2-5, the V gene TRBV4-1; tentative D call: TRBD1 (6 bases). CDR1 and CDR2 (germline): MGHRA, YSYEKL. V lost 5 bases and J 7 bases, leaving 17 bases between the germline ends. This CDR3 contains 14 residues. CDR3 in amino acids: CASSERGSKWTQYF. CDR3 bases: TGCGCCAGCAGCGAAAGGGGGTCTAAATGGACCCAGTACTTC.

This clonotype was observed many times. The J gene is TRBJ2-7, the V gene TRBV5-1; TRBD2 aligns across 8 bases. V trimming: 1 base; J trimming: 2 bases; junction bases outside the gene matches: 2. There are 14 residues in the CDR3. In germline, CDR1 is SGHRS, CDR2 YFSETQ. The CDR3 reads CASSLQAGAYEQYF. The CDR3 DNA sequence: TGCGCCAGCAGCTTGCAAGCGGGAGCCTACGAGCAGTACTTC. The variable domain in full, with the rest retrieved from reference TRBV5-1 and TRBJ2-7, is KAGVTQTPRYLIKTRGQQVTLSCSPISGHRSVSWYQQTPGQGLQFLFEYFSETQRNKGNFPGRFSGRQFSNSRSEMNVSTLELGDSALYLCASSLQAGAYEQYFGPGTRLTVT.

This clonotype was observed a few times. The rearrangement uses TRBV30 and TRBJ2-3; D gene uncertain. CDR3 length: 11 amino acids. From germline, CDR1 is GTSNPN and CDR2 SVGIG (reference sequence). Trimming stripped 3 bases from V and 6 bases from J, with 7 bases between. The CDR3 DNA sequence: TGTGCCTGGAGGGATCGGGATACGCAGTATTTT. It encodes CAWRDRDTQYF.

This chain connects TRBV7-9 to TRBJ2-1, with D possibly TRBD1 on 6 matching bases. Looked up from germline, CDR1 is SEHNR and CDR2 is FQNEAQ (reference sequence). CDR3 length: 14 residues. Trimming shortened V by 7 bases and J by 9 bases, and 19 bases separated the two germline ends. The DNA of the CDR3 is TGTGCCAGCACCCCCGCTGGGGGCCATCTTGAGCAGTTCTTC. As protein: CASTPAGGHLEQFF.

V usage is TRBV5-1 and J usage is TRBJ2-1; the D is unclear. This CDR3 comprises 14 residues. Germline V gene lookup returns CDR1 SGHRS and CDR2 YFSETQ. Between the trimmed V and J ends, which lost 0 bases and 9 bases, there was a span of 13 bases. The CDR3 sequence is CASSLGVPEGEQFF. CDR3 DNA: TGCGCCAGCAGCTTGGGGGTCCCAGAAGGTGAGCAGTTCTTC.

This clonotype was picked up a small number of times. J is TRBJ2-7 and V is TRBV14; D not certain. Trimming pared 2 bases from V and 0 bases from J, leaving 8 bases between. The germline V gene encodes CDR1 SGHDN and CDR2 FVKESK. CDR3 size: 14 residues. The CDR3 is CASSQRPSSYEQYF. CDR3 nucleotides: TGTGCCAGCAGCCAAAGGCCAAGCTCCTACGAGCAGTACTTC.

This chain uses TRBV5-1 with TRBJ2-6, with D hard to call. CDR1 is SGHRS and CDR2 is YFSETQ in the germline V gene. The CDR3 runs 15 residues. The V end lost 2 bases, the J end lost 0 bases, and 6 bases lay between the germline ends. CDR3 amino acids: CASSFLGSGANVLTF. The DNA for the CDR3 is TGCGCCAGCAGCTTTCTGGGCTCTGGGGCCAACGTCCTGACTTTC.